This T cell receptor (beta chain) was obtained from a study of blood T cell repertoires in COVID-19. About the research overall: The United States, Italy and Spain were the sources of the acute and convalescent COVID-19 samples. PBMCs, B-cell-depleted T cells, or T cells provided the cDNA or gDNA that made up the material.

This CDR3 has 16 amino acids. The germline V and J ends were trimmed by 7 bases and 2 bases, with 19 bases remaining between them. CDR1 and CDR2 (germline): KGHDR, SFDVKD. Per the original data handling: By means of reference gene primer amplification, nucleated cell counts were estimated. Data came from immunoSEQ multiplex PCR; TCRdb stores just in-frame clones and leaves some out. The D gene and trimming were derived from the DNA, and the V and J assignments and clone size from that table. The profile covers about 120,000 clones, with more than 80% appearing a single time and 25% to 30% taken by the ten largest.

This receptor was taken from a man aged 70-80 years with active or convalescent COVID-19. The V gene is TRBV24-1, the J gene TRBJ2-5, with D possibly TRBD2 on 6 matching bases. The sequenced sample consisted of peripheral blood. In DNA form, the CDR3 reads TGTGCCACCAGGACGCCCACCGGGAGTAATCAAGAGACCCAGTACTTC. Translated: CATRTPTGSNQETQYF.